This entry describes one TCR beta chain. The CDR3 has 16 residues. CDR1 is MNHNY, CDR2 SVGAGI, per germline (reference sequence). The V end lost 8 bases, the J end lost 0 bases, and 19 bases lay between the germline ends. These data originate in a study of blood T cell repertoires in COVID-19. The repertoire was sequenced with immunoSEQ multiplex PCR; TCRdb's copy has only in-frame clones and lacks some. Here the sample spans roughly 290,000 clones, about 89% being singletons. This TCR was recovered from a man aged 25-45 years with acute or convalescent COVID-19. Material for sequencing was peripheral blood. The chain has TRBV6-6 and TRBJ1-2; D might be TRBD1 (6 bases). CDR3 bases: TGTGCCAGCCGTTCAGCAGGGGAGGGAGCTAACTATGGCTACACCTTC. The encoded protein is CASRSAGEGANYGYTF.